The 20 T cell receptor beta chains presented below share a single source sample, sequenced in a study of T cell changes during pregnancy in multiple sclerosis. Repertoires were generated with immunoSEQ multiplex PCR, while TCRdb's copy carries only in-frame clones and drops some. The data contain about 46,000 clones, approximately 90% of them seen just once; the ten biggest clones take up about 2.6%. The sequencing here drew on CD8+ T cells from peripheral blood mononuclear cells, taken in the second trimester of pregnancy. Source of these receptors: a female donor with multiple sclerosis, enrolled in a pregnancy study.

The chain carries TRBV15 and TRBJ2-3; TRBD2 might be the D (5 bases). CDR3 length: 17 residues. Trimming stripped 0 bases from V and 5 bases from J, with 18 bases between. Per germline, CDR1 LNHNV and CDR2 YYDKDF (reference sequence). CDR3 amino acids: CATSRDELEGIGDTQYF. The CDR3 DNA is TGTGCCACCAGCAGAGATGAACTCGAGGGTATAGGAGATACGCAGTATTTT.

As concerns this clone: This sample includes further DNA sequences coding for the same CDR3. The chain combines TRBV5-6 with TRBJ2-7; possibly TRBD2 for D (5 bases). The CDR3 loop spans 15 amino acids. From germline, CDR1 is SGHDT and CDR2 YYEEEE. The V end was cut by 4 bases, the J end by 3 bases, with 17 bases between. This CDR3 reads CASSPGYGVDYEQYF. CDR3 sequence (DNA): TGTGCCAGCAGCCCGGGGTACGGGGTAGACTACGAGCAGTACTTC.

This chain connects TRBV4-3 to TRBJ2-1; no definite D call. This CDR3 spans 12 amino acids. Trimming removed 1 base from V and 9 bases from J, with 7 bases in between. Looked up from germline, CDR1 is LGHNA and CDR2 is YSLEER. CDR3 sequence: CASSQGYGEQFF. The DNA for the CDR3 is TGCGCCAGCAGCCAAGGTTACGGTGAGCAGTTCTTC.

The V and J genes are TRBV30 and TRBJ1-4; D gene ambiguous. Per the germline V gene, CDR1 is GTSNPN and CDR2 is SVGIG (reference sequence). The CDR3 is made up of 12 amino acids. Trimming left V 2 bases short and J 8 bases short, with 9 bases between. CDR3 sequence reads: CAWSPLDEKLFF. In DNA form, the CDR3 reads TGTGCCTGGAGTCCTCTAGACGAAAAACTGTTTTTT. Full variable domain (rest looked up from reference TRBV30 and TRBJ1-4): SQTIHQWPATLVQPVGSPLSLECTVEGTSNPNLYWYRQAAGRGLQLLFYSVGIGQISSEVPQNLSASRPQDRQFILSSKKLLLSDSGFYLCAWSPLDEKLFFGSGTQLSVL.

This chain uses TRBV4-2 with TRBJ1-3; 9 nucleotides line up with TRBD1. Germline V gene lookup returns CDR1 LGHNA and CDR2 YNFKEQ. The CDR3 sequence is 15 residues long. The V and J ends lost 3 bases and 7 bases, in that order; junction bases with no gene match: 7. CDR3 in DNA: TGTGCCAGCAGCCAGGGTCCCGGGACAGGGAACACCATATATTTT. As protein: CASSQGPGTGNTIYF.

The rearrangement uses TRBV7-9 and TRBJ2-5; tentative D call: TRBD2 (6 bases). V was shortened by 5 bases and J by 4 bases, with 8 bases between the two germline ends. The CDR3 extends over 12 amino acids. Germline CDR1 SEHNR, CDR2 FQNEAQ (reference sequence). CDR3 in amino acids: CASSQEGETQYF. Written as DNA, the CDR3 is TGTGCCAGCAGCCAGGAGGGAGAGACCCAGTACTTC. The complete variable domain, with remaining parts taken from reference TRBV7-9 and TRBJ2-5, reads DTGVSQNPRHKITKRGQNVTFRCDPISEHNRLYWYRQTLGQGPEFLTYFQNEAQLEKSRLLSDRFSAERPKGSFSTLEIQRTEQGDSAMYLCASSQEGETQYFGPGTRLLVL.

The chain couples TRBV14 to TRBJ2-1; a weak D match, TRBD2 (5 bases). Germline CDR1 is SGHDN and CDR2 is FVKESK. V was trimmed by 6 bases and J by 8 bases, leaving 11 bases between them. CDR3 length: 12 amino acids. In DNA form, the CDR3 reads TGTGCCAGCAGGGTTACCGGGGATGAGCAGTTCTTC. Its protein product is CASRVTGDEQFF. The variable domain in full, completed from reference TRBV14 and TRBJ2-1, reads EAGVTQFPSHSVIEKGQTVTLRCDPISGHDNLYWYRRVMGKEIKFLLHFVKESKQDESGMPNNRFLAERTGGTYSTLKVQPAELEDSGVYFCASRVTGDEQFFGPGTRLTVL.

V and J are TRBV4-2 and TRBJ2-2, with D perhaps matching TRBD2 (5 bases). V was trimmed by 0 bases and J by 6 bases, leaving 11 bases between them. Germline lookup yields CDR1 LGHNA and CDR2 YNFKEQ. This CDR3 spans 15 amino acids. The DNA for the CDR3 is TGTGCCAGCAGCCAAGAAGGGCGGGTTGCCGGGGAGCTGTTTTTT. Protein: CASSQEGRVAGELFF.

The rearrangement joins TRBV19 to TRBJ1-1; D not resolved. The CDR3 has 13 amino acids. V lost 5 bases and J lost 0, with 7 bases in between. The germline V gene encodes CDR1 LNHDA and CDR2 SQIVND (reference sequence). For the CDR3, the DNA is TGTGCCAGTAGTCTAAAATTGAACACTGAAGCTTTCTTT. Translation: CASSLKLNTEAFF. The full variable domain, completed using reference TRBV19 and TRBJ1-1, is DGGITQSPKYLFRKEGQNVTLSCEQNLNHDAMYWYRQDPGQGLRLIYYSQIVNDFQKGDIAEGYSVSREKKESFPLTVTSAQKNPTAFYLCASSLKLNTEAFFGQGTRLTVV.

This clone was seen a single time. The chain employs TRBV18 and TRBJ1-6, with D possibly TRBD1 on 5 matching bases. The CDR3 runs to 16 residues. The germline V gene encodes CDR1 KGHSH and CDR2 LQKENI. V was trimmed by 2 bases and J by 6 bases, leaving 14 bases between them. The DNA for the CDR3 is TGTGCCAGCTCACCATCAAGGGGAAGGAGTAATTCACCCCTCCACTTT. Protein product: CASSPSRGRSNSPLHF.

This clone was observed a handful of times. V is TRBV6-1 and J is TRBJ2-2; no definite D call. Per the germline V gene, CDR1 is MNHNS and CDR2 is SASEGT. Trimming took off 4 bases at V and 4 bases at J, with 13 bases between the two ends. The CDR3 loop spans 15 amino acids. CDR3 loop: CASSAQVGTTGELFF. Here the CDR3 DNA reads TGTGCCAGCAGTGCCCAAGTCGGTACCACCGGGGAGCTGTTTTTT.

This clone was found once. The chain recombines TRBV4-3 with TRBJ2-2; TRBD2 matches at 7 bases. V trimming: 1 base; J trimming: 6 bases; junction bases outside the gene matches: 8. The CDR3 length is 16 residues. The germline CDR1 and CDR2 sequences are LGHNA and YSLEER. The DNA of the CDR3 is TGCGCCAGCAGCCAAGCGTGGGCTAGCGGAGCCGGGGAGCTGTTTTTT. As protein: CASSQAWASGAGELFF.

V and J are TRBV15 and TRBJ2-2; 14 positions match TRBD2. CDR1 is LNHNV and CDR2 is YYDKDF in the germline V gene (reference sequence). V was pared by 0 bases and J by 7 bases, with 4 bases of the junction left unmatched. The CDR3 length is 17 residues. CDR3 nucleotides: TGTGCCACCAGCAGAGATGTGACTAGCGGGGGGGTCGGGGAGCTGTTTTTT. This codes for CATSRDVTSGGVGELFF.

The table lists this clone with a count of one. The rearrangement links TRBV4-3 to TRBJ1-5; 10 bases align to TRBD1. The CDR3 runs 14 residues. Germline CDR1 LGHNA, CDR2 YSLEER. V trimming: 1 base; J trimming: 6 bases; junction bases outside the gene matches: 0. CDR3: CASSQGTGGQPQHF. The CDR3, as DNA: TGCGCCAGCAGCCAAGGGACAGGGGGTCAGCCCCAGCATTTT.

The J gene is TRBJ1-2, the V gene TRBV6-6, with a weak D call TRBD1 (6 bases). In germline, CDR1 is MNHNY, CDR2 SVGAGI (reference sequence). The CDR3 covers 15 residues. Trimming took 5 bases from V and 6 from J, leaving 19 bases between them. CDR3 DNA sequence: TGTGCCAGCAGTCCCCCCGGACAGCCACCGAATGGCTACACCTTC. Translation gives CASSPPGQPPNGYTF.

This clone is a singleton in its sample. The chain recombines TRBV4-3 with TRBJ2-7, with TRBD1 identical over 9 bases. V shed 1 base and J 6 bases; nucleotides not matched to a gene: 7. This CDR3 region has 15 residues. The germline gives CDR1 LGHNA, CDR2 YSLEER. For the CDR3, the DNA is TGCGCCAGCAGCCAAGCCGCGGACAGGGGTTTCGAGCAGTACTTC. Translation: CASSQAADRGFEQYF.

This chain joins TRBV19 and TRBJ2-1; 12 nucleotides agree with TRBD2. CDR1 is LNHDA and CDR2 is SQIVND in the germline V gene (reference sequence). The CDR3 totals 17 residues. Trimming removed 0 bases from V and 7 bases from J; junction bases left unmatched: 7. CDR3 residues: CASSIETSSGGENEQFF. Written as DNA, the CDR3 is TGTGCCAGTAGTATAGAAACTTCTAGCGGGGGGGAAAATGAGCAGTTCTTC.

The J gene is TRBJ2-7, the V gene TRBV6-1, with D possibly TRBD2 on 5 matching bases. V lost 1 base, J lost 5 bases, and 9 bases lay in between. CDR1 and CDR2 from the germline V gene are MNHNS and SASEGT. CDR3 length equals 13 residues. The chain's CDR3 is CASSEGGANEQYF. The CDR3 coding sequence is TGTGCCAGCAGTGAAGGGGGAGCGAACGAGCAGTACTTC.

The V gene is TRBV4-1, the J gene TRBJ2-1; 11 positions match TRBD2. Germline V CDR1 and CDR2: MGHRA, YSYEKL. The V gene end was trimmed by 0 bases and the J gene end by 4 bases; junction bases not matched to a gene: 2. The CDR3 runs 16 residues. Written as DNA, the CDR3 is TGCGCCAGCAGCCAAGATCTAGCGGGGGGATACAATGAGCAGTTCTTC. Translating it yields CASSQDLAGGYNEQFF.

The chain employs TRBV9 and TRBJ2-1, with D tentatively TRBD2 (7 bases). Trimming left V 0 bases short and J 2 bases short, with 12 bases between. The V gene's germline CDR1 is SGDLS and CDR2 YYNGEE. The CDR3 length is 16 residues. The CDR3 loop is CASSVGGGSPYNEQFF. For the CDR3, the DNA is TGTGCCAGCAGCGTAGGGGGGGGCAGCCCCTACAATGAGCAGTTCTTC.